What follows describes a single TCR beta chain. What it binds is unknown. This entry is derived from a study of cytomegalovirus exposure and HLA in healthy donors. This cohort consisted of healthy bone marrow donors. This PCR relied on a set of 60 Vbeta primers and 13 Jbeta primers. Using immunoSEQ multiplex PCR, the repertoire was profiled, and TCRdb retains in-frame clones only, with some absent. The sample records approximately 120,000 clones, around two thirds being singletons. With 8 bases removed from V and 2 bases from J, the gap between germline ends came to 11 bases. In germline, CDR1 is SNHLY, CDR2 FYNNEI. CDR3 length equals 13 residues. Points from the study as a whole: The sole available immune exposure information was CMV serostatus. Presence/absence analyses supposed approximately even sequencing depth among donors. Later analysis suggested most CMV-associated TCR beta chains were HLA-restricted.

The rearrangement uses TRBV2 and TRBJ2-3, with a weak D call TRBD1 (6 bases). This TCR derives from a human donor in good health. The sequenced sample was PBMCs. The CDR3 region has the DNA TGTGCCAGCGGGGGCCGGCCCACAGATACGCAGTATTTT. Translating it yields CASGGRPTDTQYF.